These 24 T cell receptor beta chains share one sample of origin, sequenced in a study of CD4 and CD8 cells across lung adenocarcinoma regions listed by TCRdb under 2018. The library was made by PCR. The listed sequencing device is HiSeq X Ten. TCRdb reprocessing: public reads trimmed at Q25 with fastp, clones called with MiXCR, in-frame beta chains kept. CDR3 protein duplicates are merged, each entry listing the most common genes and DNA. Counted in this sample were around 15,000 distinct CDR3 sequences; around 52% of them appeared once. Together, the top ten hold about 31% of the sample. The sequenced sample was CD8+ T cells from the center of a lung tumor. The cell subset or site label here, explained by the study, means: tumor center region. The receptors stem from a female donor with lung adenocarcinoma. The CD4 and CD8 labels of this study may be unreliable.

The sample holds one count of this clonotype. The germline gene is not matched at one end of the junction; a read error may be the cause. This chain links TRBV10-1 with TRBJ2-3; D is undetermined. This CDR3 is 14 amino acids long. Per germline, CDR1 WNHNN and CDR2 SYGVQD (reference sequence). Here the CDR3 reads CASSGLSSKDTQYF. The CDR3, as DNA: TGCGCCAGCAGTGGGTTATCAAGCAAAGATACGCAGTATTTT.

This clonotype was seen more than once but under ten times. This chain's CDR3 is CASSLTDSGGYEQYF. The DNA for the CDR3 is TGTGCCAGCAGCTTAACCGACAGCGGGGGCTACGAGCAGTACTTC. The V call is TRBV11-2, the J call TRBJ2-7, with 8 bases fitting TRBD2. Losses at the gene ends were 2 bases for V and 3 bases for J; bases not matched to a gene: 6. Germline values: CDR1 SGHAT, CDR2 FQNNGV. The CDR3 contains 15 residues.

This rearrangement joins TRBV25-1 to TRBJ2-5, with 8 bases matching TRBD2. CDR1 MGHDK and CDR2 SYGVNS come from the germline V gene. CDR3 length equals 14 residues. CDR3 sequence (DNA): TGTGCGGGCAGCGGGGGCCGAGAACAAGAGACCCAGTACTTC. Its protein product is CAGSGGREQETQYF. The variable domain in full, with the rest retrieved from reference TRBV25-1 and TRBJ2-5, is EADIYQTPRYLVIGTGKKITLECSQTMGHDKMYWYQQDPGMELHLIHYSYGVNSTEKGDLSSESTVSRIRTEHFPLTLESARPSHTSQYLCAGSGGREQETQYFGPGTRLLVL.

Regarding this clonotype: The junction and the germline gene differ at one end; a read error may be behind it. The DNA of the CDR3 is TGTGCCAGCAGCGCCCTGGGGCTGTGGGCCAAAGACATGCAGTACTTC. Protein: CASSALGLWAKDMQYF. The chain employs TRBV6-1 and TRBJ2-4; D may be TRBD1 (5 bases). The CDR3 extends over 16 amino acids. The germline V gene has CDR1 MNHNS and CDR2 SASEGT.

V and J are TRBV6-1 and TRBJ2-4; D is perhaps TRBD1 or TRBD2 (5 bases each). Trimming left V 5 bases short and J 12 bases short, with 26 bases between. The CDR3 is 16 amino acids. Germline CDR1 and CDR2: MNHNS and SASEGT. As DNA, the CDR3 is TGTGCCAGCAGTCCTACGGGGCAGCGAGCCAAAGATACTCAGTACTTC. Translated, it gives CASSPTGQRAKDTQYF.

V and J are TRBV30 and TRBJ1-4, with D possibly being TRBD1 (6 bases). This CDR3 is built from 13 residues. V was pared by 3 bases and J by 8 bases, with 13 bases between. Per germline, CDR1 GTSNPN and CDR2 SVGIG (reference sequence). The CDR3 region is CAWRGGVREKLFF. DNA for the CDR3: TGTGCCTGGAGAGGGGGAGTTCGGGAAAAACTGTTTTTT. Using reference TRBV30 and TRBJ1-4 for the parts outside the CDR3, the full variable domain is SQTIHQWPATLVQPVGSPLSLECTVEGTSNPNLYWYRQAAGRGLQLLFYSVGIGQISSEVPQNLSASRPQDRQFILSSKKLLLSDSGFYLCAWRGGVREKLFFGSGTQLSVL.

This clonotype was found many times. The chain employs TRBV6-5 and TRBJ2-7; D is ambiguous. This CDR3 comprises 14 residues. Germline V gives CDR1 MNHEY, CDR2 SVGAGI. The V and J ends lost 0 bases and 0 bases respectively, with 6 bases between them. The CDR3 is CASSYSQSSYEQYF. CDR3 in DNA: TGTGCCAGCAGTTACTCACAAAGCTCCTACGAGCAGTACTTC.

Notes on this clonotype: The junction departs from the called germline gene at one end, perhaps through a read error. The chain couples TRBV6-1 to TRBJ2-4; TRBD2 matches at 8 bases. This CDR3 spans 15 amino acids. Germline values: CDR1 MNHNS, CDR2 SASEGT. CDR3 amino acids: CASSPGGGAKNMQYF. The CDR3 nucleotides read TGTGCCAGCAGCCCGGGGGGGGGGGCCAAAAACATGCAGTACTTC.

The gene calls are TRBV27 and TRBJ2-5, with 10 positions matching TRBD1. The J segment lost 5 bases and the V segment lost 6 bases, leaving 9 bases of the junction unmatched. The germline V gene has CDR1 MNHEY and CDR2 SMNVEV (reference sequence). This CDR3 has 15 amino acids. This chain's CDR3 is CASRSGTGVWETQYF. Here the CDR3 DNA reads TGTGCCAGCAGATCCGGGACAGGGGTATGGGAGACCCAGTACTTC.

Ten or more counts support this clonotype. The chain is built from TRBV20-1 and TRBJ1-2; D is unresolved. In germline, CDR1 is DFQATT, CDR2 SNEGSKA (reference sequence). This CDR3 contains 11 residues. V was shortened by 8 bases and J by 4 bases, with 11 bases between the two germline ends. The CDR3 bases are TGCAGTCCGCTCGAGACCTATGGCTACACCTTC. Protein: CSPLETYGYTF.

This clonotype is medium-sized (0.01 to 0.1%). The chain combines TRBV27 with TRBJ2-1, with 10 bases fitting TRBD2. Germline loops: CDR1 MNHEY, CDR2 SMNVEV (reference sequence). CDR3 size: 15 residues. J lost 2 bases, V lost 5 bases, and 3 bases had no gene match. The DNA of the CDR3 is TGTGCCAGCAGTCGACTAGCGGGCACCTACAATGAGCAGTTCTTC. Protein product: CASSRLAGTYNEQFF.

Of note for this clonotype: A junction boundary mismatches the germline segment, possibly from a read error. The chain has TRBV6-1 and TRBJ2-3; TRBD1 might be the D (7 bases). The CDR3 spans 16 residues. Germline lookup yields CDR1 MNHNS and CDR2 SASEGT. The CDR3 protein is CASTGEGGRGTDTQYF. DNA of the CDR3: TGTGCCAGCACGGGGGAAGGGGGCCGGGGCACAGATACGCAGTATTTC.

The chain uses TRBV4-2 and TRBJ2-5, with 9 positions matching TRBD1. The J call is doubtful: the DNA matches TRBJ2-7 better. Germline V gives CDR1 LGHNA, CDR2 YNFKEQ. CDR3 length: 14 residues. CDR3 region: CASSHQDRGYEQYF. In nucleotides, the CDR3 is TGTGCCAGCAGCCACCAGGACAGGGGCTACGAGCAGTACTTC.

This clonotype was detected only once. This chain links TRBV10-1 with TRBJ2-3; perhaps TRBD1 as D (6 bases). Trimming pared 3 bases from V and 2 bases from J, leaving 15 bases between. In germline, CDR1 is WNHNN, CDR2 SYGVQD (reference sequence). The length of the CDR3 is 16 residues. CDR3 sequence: CASSELDWTDTDTQYF. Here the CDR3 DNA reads TGCGCCAGCAGTGAACTAGATTGGACAGACACAGATACGCAGTATTTT.

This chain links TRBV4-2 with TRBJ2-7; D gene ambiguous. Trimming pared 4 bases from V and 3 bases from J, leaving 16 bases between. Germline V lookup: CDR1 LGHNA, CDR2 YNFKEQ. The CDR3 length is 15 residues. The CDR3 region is CASSLVLEPFYEQYF. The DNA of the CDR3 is TGTGCCAGCAGCCTTGTTCTAGAGCCATTCTACGAGCAGTACTTC.

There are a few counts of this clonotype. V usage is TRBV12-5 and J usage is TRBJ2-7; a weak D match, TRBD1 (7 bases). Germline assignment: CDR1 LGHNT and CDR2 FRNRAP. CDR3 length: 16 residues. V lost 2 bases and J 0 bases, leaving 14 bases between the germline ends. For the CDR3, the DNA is TGTGCTAGTGGTTTGCCGAGGGGGCGGGACTCCTACGAGCAGTACTTC. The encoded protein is CASGLPRGRDSYEQYF.

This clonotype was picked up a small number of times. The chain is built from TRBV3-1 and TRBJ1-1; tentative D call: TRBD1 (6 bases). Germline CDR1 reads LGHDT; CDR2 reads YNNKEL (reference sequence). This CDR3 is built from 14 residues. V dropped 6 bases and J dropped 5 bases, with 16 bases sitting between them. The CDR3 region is CASSLGGDWTEAFF. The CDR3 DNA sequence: TGTGCCAGCAGTCTCGGGGGCGACTGGACTGAAGCTTTCTTT.

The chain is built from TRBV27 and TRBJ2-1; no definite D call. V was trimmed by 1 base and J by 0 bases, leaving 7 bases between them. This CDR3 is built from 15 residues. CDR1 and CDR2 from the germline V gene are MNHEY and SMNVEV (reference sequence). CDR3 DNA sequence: TGTGCCAGCAGTTTATGGCCTAGCTCCTACAATGAGCAGTTCTTC. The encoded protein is CASSLWPSSYNEQFF.

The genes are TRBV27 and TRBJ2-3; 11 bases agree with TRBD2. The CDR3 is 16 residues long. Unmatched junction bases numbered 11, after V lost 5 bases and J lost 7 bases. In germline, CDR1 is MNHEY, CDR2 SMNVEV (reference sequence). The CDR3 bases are TGTGCCAGCAGTACCCGACTAGCGGGATTGGAAAATACGCAGTATTTT. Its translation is CASSTRLAGLENTQYF.

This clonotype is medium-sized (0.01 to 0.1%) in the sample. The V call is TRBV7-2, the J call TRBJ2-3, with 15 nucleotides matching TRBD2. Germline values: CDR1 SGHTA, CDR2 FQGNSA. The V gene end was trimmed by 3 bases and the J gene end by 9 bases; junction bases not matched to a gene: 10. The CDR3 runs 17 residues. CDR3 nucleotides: TGTGCCAGCAGCTTTGGGACTAGCGGGAGGCAGGGGGAAACGCAGTATTTT. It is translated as CASSFGTSGRQGETQYF.

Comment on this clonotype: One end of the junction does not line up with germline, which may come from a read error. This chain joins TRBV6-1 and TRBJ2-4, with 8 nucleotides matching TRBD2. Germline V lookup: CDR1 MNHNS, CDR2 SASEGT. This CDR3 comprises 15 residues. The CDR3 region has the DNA TGTGGCAGCGTCTCGGGGGGGGGGGCCAAAAACACGCAGTACTTC. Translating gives CGSVSGGGAKNTQYF.

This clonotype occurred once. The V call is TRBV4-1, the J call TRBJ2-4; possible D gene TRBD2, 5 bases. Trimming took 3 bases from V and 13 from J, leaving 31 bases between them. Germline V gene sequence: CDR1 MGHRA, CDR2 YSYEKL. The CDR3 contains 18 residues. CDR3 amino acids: CASSHRDAARGAKDTQYF. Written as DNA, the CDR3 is TGCGCCAGCAGCCACCGCGACGCGGCCCGGGGAGCCAAAGATACGCAGTACTTC.

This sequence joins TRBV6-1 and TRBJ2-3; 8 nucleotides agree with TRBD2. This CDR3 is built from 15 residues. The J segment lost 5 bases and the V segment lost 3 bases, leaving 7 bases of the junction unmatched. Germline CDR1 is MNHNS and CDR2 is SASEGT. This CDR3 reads CASSDGAGDKDTQYF. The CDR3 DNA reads TGTGCCAGCAGTGACGGAGCGGGGGACAAAGATACGCAGTATTTT.

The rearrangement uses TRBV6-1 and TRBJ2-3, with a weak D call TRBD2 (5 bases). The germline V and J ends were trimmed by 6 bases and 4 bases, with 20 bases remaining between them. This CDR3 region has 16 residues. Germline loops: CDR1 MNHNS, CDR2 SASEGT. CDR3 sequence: CASRLQSEAISDTQYF. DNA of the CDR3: TGTGCCAGCAGGCTACAATCGGAGGCAATATCAGATACGCAGTATTTT.